This TCR beta chain came from a study of shared T cell receptors in the human thymus. TCRdb keeps only in-frame clones here, not all; method: immunoSEQ multiplex PCR. The data show approximately 580,000 clones, with more than 75% seen just once and more than 0.01% held by the top ten. The CDR3 spans 17 residues. The germline gives CDR1 GTSNPN, CDR2 SVGIG (reference sequence). V gave up 2 bases and J gave up 5 bases; unmatched junction bases: 12. The same specimen was also included in a second study, on human thymus T cells. As that report states: Corrective surgery for congenital heart defects was being performed on the healthy Finnish infants who served as donors. What appeared biased in thymic and blood repertoires was the usage of V and J genes. Related work showed strongly overlapping thymic repertoires across unrelated individuals.

The chain has TRBV30 and TRBJ2-1, with TRBD2 identical over 10 bases. This clonotype was obtained from a boy in the first two years of life with a congenital heart defect. The sample consisted of thymocytes. The CDR3 loop reads CAWSSRLTSGTDNEQFF. CDR3 nucleotides: TGTGCCTGGAGTTCCCGATTAACTAGCGGGACAGACAATGAGCAGTTCTTC.